Listed here are 20 T cell receptor beta chains from one sample, sequenced in a study of early T cells in non-severe SARS-CoV-2 infection. TCRdb re-called the 5' RACE reads through MiXCR, storing one row per CDR3 protein. The data contain about 92,000 distinct CDR3 sequences, approximately 16% of them singletons. Sequenced input: whole blood. These receptor sequences come from an adult who was a healthcare worker with PCR-confirmed SARS-CoV-2 infection or an uninfected control (not recorded which).

This rearrangement joins TRBV28 to TRBJ2-1; TRBD2 matches 10 bases. The J segment lost 8 bases and the V segment lost 6 bases, leaving 10 bases of the junction unmatched. In germline, CDR1 is MDHEN, CDR2 SYDVKM. The CDR3 extends over 15 amino acids. CDR3 sequence: CASSPRAGGRYEQFF. Here the CDR3 DNA reads TGTGCCAGCAGCCCTAGAGCGGGGGGGCGGTATGAGCAGTTCTTC.

There are a few counts of this clonotype. The chain is built from TRBV3-1 and TRBJ1-1; possible D gene TRBD1, 5 bases. Looked up from germline, CDR1 is LGHDT and CDR2 is YNNKEL (reference sequence). Trimming pared 4 bases from V and 5 bases from J, leaving 14 bases between. This CDR3 spans 14 amino acids. This CDR3 reads CASSLQGSVTEAFF. The DNA for the CDR3 is TGTGCCAGCAGCCTGCAGGGAAGTGTAACTGAAGCTTTCTTT.

This clonotype was recorded a few times. V is TRBV19 and J is TRBJ2-7; TRBD2 agrees at 7 bases. The CDR3 loop spans 14 amino acids. The trim removed 3 bases at V and 2 bases at J, leaving 4 bases unmatched. The V gene's germline CDR1 is LNHDA and CDR2 SQIVND (reference sequence). DNA for the CDR3: TGTGCCAGTAGTATGGGACTACCTACCTACGAGCAGTACTTC. Protein sequence: CASSMGLPTYEQYF.

The V call is TRBV29-1, the J call TRBJ2-4; D is undetermined. Germline lookup yields CDR1 SQVTM and CDR2 ANQGSEA. This CDR3 is built from 13 residues. V lost 4 bases and J 0 bases, leaving 7 bases between the germline ends. In DNA form, the CDR3 reads TGCAGCGTTGCGCTTTTAGCCAAAAACATTCAGTACTTC. It codes for CSVALLAKNIQYF.

The genes are TRBV12-3 or TRBV12-4 and TRBJ2-2; the D is unclear. The V gene lost 5 bases and the J gene lost 0 bases, with 10 bases spanning the gap. The CDR3 consists of 15 residues. The CDR3 sequence is CASSRDIANTGELFF. The CDR3 bases are TGTGCCAGCAGTCGCGACATAGCGAACACCGGGGAGCTGTTTTTT.

There are a few counts of this clonotype. The J gene is TRBJ2-7, the V gene TRBV7-6, with D possibly being TRBD1 or TRBD2 (5 bases each). Germline V gene lookup returns CDR1 SGHVS and CDR2 FNYEAQ. This CDR3 contains 13 residues. Trimming removed 5 bases at V and 7 bases at J, with 15 bases between. In DNA form, the CDR3 reads TGTGCCAGCAGCCAAACGTTTGGGGGTGAGCAGTACTTC. Translation: CASSQTFGGEQYF.

This clonotype was observed a handful of times. The gene calls are TRBV5-1 and TRBJ2-1; 9 nucleotides align to TRBD1. Unmatched junction bases numbered 4, after V lost 1 base and J lost 8 bases. Germline CDR1 SGHRS, CDR2 YFSETQ. The CDR3 runs to 14 residues. The CDR3 here is CASSLNRQGDEQFF. The CDR3, as DNA: TGCGCCAGCAGCTTGAACCGACAGGGGGATGAGCAGTTCTTC.

In this sample, this clonotype turned up a few times. The chain links TRBV28 to TRBJ2-1; 13 positions agree with TRBD2. V shed 6 bases, J shed 0 bases, and the junction held 5 bases outside the gene matches. CDR3 length: 17 residues. Germline-derived CDR1 and CDR2 are MDHEN and SYDVKM. CDR3 nucleotide sequence: TGTGCCAGCAGCTCCGGACTAGCGGGGGCCTCCTACAATGAGCAGTTCTTC. This encodes CASSSGLAGASYNEQFF.

This clonotype turned up a few times. The junction shows a germline mismatch at one end, possibly a read error. This chain joins TRBV20-1 and TRBJ1-6; D is ambiguous. From germline, CDR1 is DFQATT and CDR2 SNEGSKA (reference sequence). The CDR3 spans 13 residues. The CDR3 DNA sequence: TGCAGTTCTAGAGACAACGCAAATTCACCCCTCCACTTT. Its protein is CSSRDNANSPLHF.

There are a few counts of this clonotype. V and J are TRBV5-1 and TRBJ2-3; D gene ambiguous. Trimming took off 9 bases at V and 5 bases at J, with 10 bases between the two ends. The CDR3 covers 11 residues. The germline CDR1 and CDR2 sequences are SGHRS and YFSETQ. The CDR3 DNA is TGCGCCAACCCAAACCGAGATACGCAGTATTTT. It codes for CANPNRDTQYF.

The chain has TRBV20-1 and TRBJ1-1, with D unresolved. V was trimmed by 3 bases and J by 3 bases, leaving 11 bases between them. Germline values: CDR1 DFQATT, CDR2 SNEGSKA (reference sequence). This CDR3 has 13 residues. CDR3 sequence: CSASNMLDTEAFF. The CDR3 nucleotides are TGCAGTGCTAGCAACATGCTAGACACTGAAGCTTTCTTT.

This clonotype showed up just a few times. V and J are TRBV11-2 and TRBJ2-6; TRBD1 might be the D (5 bases). V gave up 1 base and J gave up 2 bases, with 15 bases separating them. The CDR3 is 18 amino acids. Germline V gives CDR1 SGHAT, CDR2 FQNNGV. CDR3 coding DNA: TGTGCCAGCAGCTTAGTCCCGACAGCTTCAGCTGGGGCCAACGTCCTGACTTTC. Translation gives CASSLVPTASAGANVLTF.

This clonotype was seen a few times. The chain is built from TRBV10-1 and TRBJ2-3, with D tentatively TRBD1 (6 bases). CDR3 length equals 13 residues. In germline, CDR1 is WNHNN, CDR2 SYGVQD (reference sequence). V shed 7 bases and J shed 2 bases, with 10 bases lying between them. CDR3 sequence: CASMGASTDTQYF. CDR3 nucleotides: TGCGCCAGCATGGGGGCTTCCACAGATACGCAGTATTTT.

V is TRBV6-4 and J is TRBJ2-1, with TRBD2 matching 7 bases. This CDR3 is built from 13 residues. Germline-derived CDR1 and CDR2 are MRHNA and SNTAGT. Germline trimming cut 5 bases from V and 8 bases from J; bases unmatched to any gene: 6. The CDR3 here is CASSTSDNDEQFF. The CDR3 DNA is TGTGCCAGCAGTACTAGCGACAACGATGAGCAGTTCTTC.

This CDR3 reads CSARDPGLYEQYF. The CDR3 region has the DNA TGCAGTGCTAGAGACCCGGGTCTCTACGAGCAGTACTTC. The V gene is TRBV20-1, the J gene TRBJ2-7; D not resolved. V was shortened by 0 bases and J by 3 bases, with 9 bases between the two germline ends. CDR1 and CDR2 from the germline V gene are DFQATT and SNEGSKA (reference sequence). The CDR3 extends over 13 amino acids.

This clonotype turned up a few times. The rearrangement uses TRBV28 and TRBJ1-5; 9 bases align to TRBD1. Per the germline V gene, CDR1 is MDHEN and CDR2 is SYDVKM. CDR3 length: 15 residues. The junction had 8 bases not matched to a gene; V was cut back by 5 bases and J by 6 bases. Written as DNA, the CDR3 is TGTGCCAGCAGTCCTATCGGGACAGGGATTCAGCCCCAGCATTTT. Its translation is CASSPIGTGIQPQHF.

This chain joins TRBV6-5 and TRBJ1-3; D not certain. Germline CDR1 is MNHEY and CDR2 is SVGAGI. V was pared by 7 bases and J by 4 bases, with 8 bases between. The CDR3 covers 12 residues. The CDR3 protein is CASISNGNTIYF. CDR3 nucleotides: TGTGCCAGCATCTCTAACGGAAACACCATATATTTT.

This chain joins TRBV11-2 and TRBJ1-1; no clear D. CDR3 length: 17 amino acids. CDR1 is SGHAT, CDR2 FQNNGV, per germline. The V and J ends lost 1 base and 0 bases respectively, with 15 bases between them. The CDR3 DNA reads as TGTGCCAGCAGCTTAGGGGTGTTGTACAACATGAACACTGAAGCTTTCTTT. It encodes CASSLGVLYNMNTEAFF.

V and J are TRBV5-1 and TRBJ2-1; D not resolved. Germline V gene sequence: CDR1 SGHRS, CDR2 YFSETQ. Trimming stripped 8 bases from V and 7 bases from J, with 13 bases between. The CDR3 has 12 residues. The CDR3, as DNA: TGCGCCAGTACCAGTCAGTCAAATGAGCAGTTCTTC. This gives the protein CASTSQSNEQFF.

The chain combines TRBV20-1 with TRBJ2-7; 7 nucleotides agree with TRBD1. Looked up from germline, CDR1 is DFQATT and CDR2 is SNEGSKA (reference sequence). The trim removed 1 base at V and 2 bases at J, leaving 5 bases unmatched. The CDR3 contains 14 residues. CDR3 loop: CSARVGDRTYEQYF. The CDR3 DNA sequence: TGCAGTGCTAGAGTTGGGGACAGAACCTACGAGCAGTACTTC.